Listed below are T cell receptor beta chains from one sample, sequenced in a study of blood T cells in healthy people across ages. TCRdb fed the 5' RACE reads into MiXCR, producing one record per CDR3 protein. The sample has around 520,000 distinct CDR3 sequences, around 27% seen once; the top ten hold approximately 3.7%. The same sample was also used in a study of T cells of mothers and their children.

Input material: blood. These receptor sequences come from a boy between 2 and 10 years old in good health. CDR3s include the opening cysteine and the closing phenylalanine or tryptophan. A D gene is named only where the DNA matches it firmly. Size is omitted from some rows. Given values are once, few, many or a class for expanded clones.

CDR3 DNA	CDR3 protein	V gene	D gene	J gene	clone size
TGTGCCAGCAGCCCCCGGGACAGCGCCTACGAGCAGTACTTC	CASSPRDSAYEQYF	TRBV5-6	TRBD1	TRBJ2-7	NA
TGTGCCACCAGAGACGTACGCCCCGAGACCCAGTACTTC	CATRDVRPETQYF	TRBV24-1	NA	TRBJ2-5	NA
TGTGCCAGCAGGCCGACAGGGGATAATTCACCCCTCCACTTT	CASRPTGDNSPLHF	TRBV6-5	TRBD1	TRBJ1-6	NA
TGTGCCAGCAGTTCGTCGGGACAGGCTACCGATGGCTACACCTTC	CASSSSGQATDGYTF	TRBV7-9	TRBD1	TRBJ1-2	few
TGTGCCAGCAGCTTAGGACAGGGGAAGTATGGCTACACCTTC	CASSLGQGKYGYTF	TRBV7-2	TRBD1	TRBJ1-2	NA
TGCAGCGTTGGTTTAGGGGGTCGGACCGGGGAGCTGTTTTTT	CSVGLGGRTGELFF	TRBV29-1	NA	TRBJ2-2	few
TGTGCCAGCAGCCAAGTAAGGGGGGCCGGGGCCAACGTCCTGACTTTC	CASSQVRGAGANVLTF	TRBV14	NA	TRBJ2-6	NA
TGTGCCAGCAGCTTAGGTCCGATGGGGGCTCGAAATGAGCAGTTCTTC	CASSLGPMGARNEQFF	TRBV7-8	NA	TRBJ2-1	NA
TGTGCCAGCAGCGGGGACCCCAATGACAATGAGCAGTTCTTC	CASSGDPNDNEQFF	TRBV5-4	NA	TRBJ2-1	few
TGTGCCAGCAGTAGAAGGGTGGCAGGTACTAGAGAAAAACTGTTTTTT	CASSRRVAGTREKLFF	TRBV27	NA	TRBJ1-4	few
TGCGCCAGCAGCACTTTCGATTCGGCCAAAAACATTCAGTACTTC	CASSTFDSAKNIQYF	TRBV4-1	NA	TRBJ2-4	few
TGTGCCAGCCGAAAGCCGGGACTAGCGATGAGCTCCTACGAGCAGTACTTC	CASRKPGLAMSSYEQYF	TRBV6-2/TRBV6-3	TRBD2	TRBJ2-7	NA
TGTGCCAGCAGCTTAGCGGCGGGAGGGCTAGCTAACTATGGCTACACCTTC	CASSLAAGGLANYGYTF	TRBV11-2	NA	TRBJ1-2	NA
TGTGCCACCAGCAGCGACAGGACGATACGAGGCGTCTATGGCTACACCTTC	CATSSDRTIRGVYGYTF	TRBV15	NA	TRBJ1-2	NA
TGTGCCAGCAGCGTAGGGTCCACCGGGGAGCTGTTTTTT	CASSVGSTGELFF	TRBV9	NA	TRBJ2-2	NA
TGTGCCAGCAGTCAGGCAGGACTAGCTCTCCATGAGCAGTTCTTC	CASSQAGLALHEQFF	TRBV6-2/TRBV6-3	TRBD2	TRBJ2-1	few
TGCGCCAGCAGCCAAGATAGGGGGGCCGATGAGCAGTTCTTC	CASSQDRGADEQFF	TRBV4-3	NA	TRBJ2-1	NA
TGTGCCACCAGCAGAGAAAGGACGGATTCACCCCTCCACTTT	CATSRERTDSPLHF	TRBV15	NA	TRBJ1-6	NA
TGTGCCAGCAGCCAGGCCGGGACTAGGAACCGCCTTGGGCAGTTCTTC	CASSQAGTRNRLGQFF	TRBV3-1	TRBD2	TRBJ2-1	few
TGCAGTGCGGAGGACCGACAGAACTCCTACGAGCAGTACTTC	CSAEDRQNSYEQYF	TRBV20-1	NA	TRBJ2-7	NA
TGTGCCAGCAGCTCCGAGGGAGGCTACACCTTC	CASSSEGGYTF	TRBV7-9	NA	TRBJ1-2	NA
TGTGCCAGCGGGTGGGGTTACACGGCCTACACCTTC	CASGWGYTAYTF	TRBV7-6	NA	TRBJ1-2	few
TGCGCCAGCAGCTTGCAAGGGACCGAGCAGTACTTC	CASSLQGTEQYF	TRBV5-1	NA	TRBJ2-7	NA
TGTGCCAGCAGTGGGGTTAAAGGTTTGCAGTATTTT	CASSGVKGLQYF	TRBV2	NA	TRBJ2-3	NA
TGTGCCATCAGTGGAGGGGGTTTACAGACCCAGTACTTC	CAISGGGLQTQYF	TRBV10-3	NA	TRBJ2-5	NA
TGTGCCAGCAGCTTAAAGCGGGAGCAGTTCTTC	CASSLKREQFF	TRBV7-2	NA	TRBJ2-1	NA
TGTGCCAGCAGTTTTCTTTCGAGACAGGGTGGTGAGCAGTACTTC	CASSFLSRQGGEQYF	TRBV28	TRBD1	TRBJ2-7	NA
TGCAGTGTTCGTCGCGGGGTCTATGGCTACACCTTC	CSVRRGVYGYTF	TRBV20-1	NA	TRBJ1-2	many
TGCAGTGCTAGGCCCACCAGGCGGGGGTCCTACGAGCAGTACTTC	CSARPTRRGSYEQYF	TRBV20-1	TRBD2	TRBJ2-7	few
TGCGCCAGCAGCTTGGATCAGGGGCTAACCTCCAAGCAGTACTTC	CASSLDQGLTSKQYF	TRBV5-1	NA	TRBJ2-7	NA
TGTGCCAGCAGCCCGGGCGAGGCAGCAACTAATGAAAAACTGTTTTTT	CASSPGEAATNEKLFF	TRBV5-5	NA	TRBJ1-4	NA
TGCAGTGCTAGTTACTCTAGCGGAAAATCCCAGGACGAGCAGTACTTC	CSASYSSGKSQDEQYF	TRBV20-1	TRBD2	TRBJ2-7	few
TGTGCCAGCAGTTTGGAGTACAGGCAGTTGAGCGGCTACACCTTC	CASSLEYRQLSGYTF	TRBV28	NA	TRBJ1-2	few
TGTGCCAGCAGCTTATTAGGGCATCAGCCCCAGCATTTT	CASSLLGHQPQHF	TRBV7-6	NA	TRBJ1-5	few
TGCGCCAGCAGAGGGACAGGGAGAAATGAGCAGTTCTTC	CASRGTGRNEQFF	TRBV4-1	TRBD1	TRBJ2-1	few
TGTGCCAGCAGTTTACGTGGTAGCGGAGAGACCCAGTACTTC	CASSLRGSGETQYF	TRBV12-3/TRBV12-4	NA	TRBJ2-5	NA
TGTGCCAGCAGTTTCCACCCGACAGGGACAGTGATCGGGCCCTACAATGAGCAGTTCTTC	CASSFHPTGTVIGPYNEQFF	TRBV27	TRBD1	TRBJ2-1	few
TGTGCCAGCAGCCCGACTATCAAGAGTGAGACCCAGTACTTC	CASSPTIKSETQYF	TRBV3-1	NA	TRBJ2-5	few
TGTGCCAGCAGCATGGGACAGGGGCCGCATGCACCCCTCCACTTT	CASSMGQGPHAPLHF	TRBV7-3	TRBD1	TRBJ1-6	once
TGTGCCAGCAGCTTGGGGGACAGGGGATACGAGCAGTACTTC	CASSLGDRGYEQYF	TRBV5-6	TRBD1	TRBJ2-7	few